Shown below are 16 T cell receptor beta chains from a single sample sequenced in a study of blood T cell repertoires in COVID-19. Data came from immunoSEQ multiplex PCR; TCRdb stores just in-frame clones and leaves some out. Altogether roughly 200,000 clones are present, approximately 80% being singletons, with the ten largest covering around 7%. The sample taken for sequencing was peripheral blood. The receptors here all came from a woman in her forties with COVID-19, enrolled during active disease.

J is TRBJ2-5 and V is TRBV6-2 or TRBV6-3; TRBD2 matches 7 bases. The germline gives CDR1 MNHEY, CDR2 SVGEGT. The CDR3 consists of 17 residues. Trimming removed 4 bases from V and 5 bases from J; junction bases left unmatched: 16. The CDR3 coding sequence is TGTGCCAGCAGTTTTGACGGAGGCGGGGGACGAAGGGAGACCCAGTACTTC. Translated: CASSFDGGGGRRETQYF.

The chain employs TRBV7-2 and TRBJ2-7, with 12 bases fitting TRBD2. The V segment lost 5 bases and the J segment 3 bases; nucleotides outside the gene matches: 5. Germline-derived CDR1 and CDR2 are SGHTA and FQGNSA. This CDR3 is 15 amino acids long. CDR3 residues: CASSLMTSGGYEQYF. The CDR3 DNA reads TGTGCCAGCAGCCTAATGACTAGCGGGGGCTACGAGCAGTACTTC.

This clone was seen a single time. The chain joins TRBV29-1 to TRBJ1-1, with 7 bases aligning to TRBD1. CDR1 and CDR2 (germline): SQVTM, ANQGSEA. CDR3 length: 15 amino acids. With 0 bases clipped from V and 0 bases from J, the junction kept 4 bases outside the gene matches. CDR3 in DNA: TGCAGCGTTGAAGATCGAGGGGGCTTGAACACTGAAGCTTTCTTT. It is translated as CSVEDRGGLNTEAFF.

This clone was counted between two and nine times. The chain couples TRBV5-6 to TRBJ2-1; D not resolved. Germline CDR1 is SGHDT and CDR2 is YYEEEE. Trimming cost V 0 bases and J 5 bases, with 9 bases left between them. The CDR3 has 14 residues. The CDR3 sequence is CASSLVTLDNEQFF. The CDR3 DNA follows: TGTGCCAGCAGCTTGGTCACTCTCGACAATGAGCAGTTCTTC.

The J gene is TRBJ1-2, the V gene TRBV6-6; 9 positions match TRBD1. The CDR3 length is 15 residues. Germline loops: CDR1 MNHNY, CDR2 SVGAGI (reference sequence). The trim removed 7 bases at V and 8 bases at J, leaving 14 bases unmatched. CDR3 DNA sequence: TGTGCCAGCATTAACCCGGGACAGGGCCCCCAAGGCTACACCTTC. Translating it yields CASINPGQGPQGYTF.

The chain joins TRBV5-6 to TRBJ2-3; TRBD2 might be the D (5 bases). The germline V gene has CDR1 SGHDT and CDR2 YYEEEE. Deletions cut 1 base from V and 2 bases from J, with 14 bases between. The CDR3 covers 16 residues. The CDR3 is CASSLSAGLNTDTQYF. The DNA of the CDR3 is TGTGCCAGCAGCTTGAGTGCGGGTCTTAACACAGATACGCAGTATTTT.

The V call is TRBV7-9, the J call TRBJ2-3; D call uncertain. From germline, CDR1 is SEHNR and CDR2 FQNEAQ (reference sequence). Trimming left V 5 bases short and J 1 base short, with 10 bases between. This CDR3 is built from 14 residues. The CDR3 region has the DNA TGTGCCAGCAGCGACATATCTCGCACAGATACGCAGTATTTT. As protein: CASSDISRTDTQYF.

The chain combines TRBV19 with TRBJ2-1; 7 nucleotides match TRBD2. V shed 7 bases, J shed 5 bases, and the junction held 8 bases outside the gene matches. CDR1 is LNHDA, CDR2 SQIVND, per germline (reference sequence). The CDR3 is 14 residues long. CDR3 nucleotide sequence: TGTGCCAGTACCCAGCGGGAAGGGAACAATGAGCAGTTCTTC. It is translated as CASTQREGNNEQFF.

The chain joins TRBV13 to TRBJ1-1; D is undetermined. The length of the CDR3 is 12 residues. V lost 5 bases to trimming and J lost 2 bases, with 6 bases between them. Germline CDR1 reads PRHDT; CDR2 reads FYEKMQ (reference sequence). In DNA form, the CDR3 reads TGTGCCAGCAGCCCTCTTAACACTGAAGCTTTCTTT. Translation gives CASSPLNTEAFF.

The chain joins TRBV7-6 to TRBJ1-1; 8 bases fit TRBD1. CDR1 is SGHVS, CDR2 FNYEAQ, per germline. The CDR3 spans 15 residues. After removal of 1 base from V and 1 base from J, the junction contained 2 bases not matched to a gene. As DNA, the CDR3 is TGTGCCAGCAGCTTAGGGCAGGGGGCGAACACTGAAGCTTTCTTT. It encodes CASSLGQGANTEAFF.

This clone was observed a few times. The chain couples TRBV4-1 to TRBJ1-1, with D maybe TRBD1 (5 bases). Trimming stripped 4 bases from V and 1 base from J, with 10 bases between. Germline loops: CDR1 MGHRA, CDR2 YSYEKL. The CDR3 consists of 14 residues. Here the CDR3 DNA reads TGCGCCAGCAGCCGGCAGGGAACGAACACTGAAGCTTTCTTT. As protein: CASSRQGTNTEAFF.

This chain uses TRBV2 with TRBJ2-7; possibly TRBD2 for D (6 bases). V was pared by 3 bases and J by 0 bases, with 15 bases between. The CDR3 sequence is 16 residues long. In germline, CDR1 is SNHLY, CDR2 FYNNEI. CDR3 amino acids: CASSDPIAVSSYEQYF. CDR3 bases: TGTGCCAGCAGTGATCCAATAGCGGTCAGCTCCTACGAGCAGTACTTC. Full variable domain (outside the CDR3, taken from reference TRBV2 and TRBJ2-7): EPEVTQTPSHQVTQMGQEVILRCVPISNHLYFYWYRQILGQKVEFLVSFYNNEISEKSEIFDDQFSVERPDGSNFTLKIRSTKLEDSAMYFCASSDPIAVSSYEQYFGPGTRLTVT.

The chain employs TRBV11-2 and TRBJ2-5, with 9 nucleotides matching TRBD2. The CDR3 is 17 residues long. V lost 5 bases, J lost 1 base, and 11 bases stayed unmatched. Germline CDR1 SGHAT, CDR2 FQNNGV. The CDR3 DNA reads as TGTGCCAGCAGCCTGATCGGGGGCGGGAGGGCCCAAGAGACCCAGTACTTC. It yields the protein CASSLIGGGRAQETQYF.

This clone was detected a few times. The rearrangement uses TRBV2 and TRBJ1-2; the D gene is possibly TRBD1 (5 bases). Germline V gene data show CDR1 as SNHLY and CDR2 as FYNNEI. V dropped 7 bases and J dropped 4 bases, with 10 bases sitting between them. The CDR3 contains 12 residues. The CDR3 sequence is CASMRQGYGYTF. The CDR3 DNA is TGTGCCAGCATGCGGCAGGGCTATGGCTACACCTTC.

The chain links TRBV7-3 to TRBJ2-1; 8 nucleotides match TRBD1. This CDR3 contains 18 residues. Losses at the gene ends were 5 bases for V and 0 bases for J; bases not matched to a gene: 12. Germline CDR1 SGHTA, CDR2 FQGTGA. The CDR3 reads CASSPGPGQGSSYNEQFF. The CDR3 DNA reads as TGTGCCAGCAGCCCCGGCCCCGGACAGGGATCCTCCTACAATGAGCAGTTCTTC.

The chain joins TRBV7-9 to TRBJ2-1; perhaps TRBD2 as D (6 bases). Germline CDR1 and CDR2: SEHNR and FQNEAQ (reference sequence). This CDR3 has 13 amino acids. The V gene lost 5 bases and the J gene lost 7 bases, with 12 bases spanning the gap. The CDR3 reads CASSPGVGNEQFF. CDR3 nucleotide sequence: TGTGCCAGCAGCCCGGGGGTTGGGAATGAGCAGTTCTTC.